The rows below give T cell receptor beta chains drawn from one sample of a study of T-cell memory formation after mild COVID-19. TCRdb itself ran the 5' RACE reads through MiXCR, one entry per CDR3 protein. Among about 340,000 distinct CDR3 sequences listed, 13% were seen once. Sequenced: PBMCs or a T cell subset sorted from them (not recorded which). The source of these receptors is a young man who had mild COVID-19 (a few samples of this study predate the infection). Cell type and time point are not known. Each CDR3 is given with its conserved first and last residue. A D gene is named only where the DNA matches it firmly. Clone sizes are given selectively: once, few, many, or a class where the clone is expanded.

V gene	J gene	clone size	D gene	CDR3 protein	CDR3 DNA
TRBV7-2	TRBJ1-2	.	.	CASSSDRTNYGYTF	TGTGCCAGCAGCTCCGACAGGACCAACTATGGCTACACCTTC
TRBV5-1	TRBJ2-1	few	.	CASSLVGTPYNEQFF	TGCGCCAGCAGCTTGGTAGGGACCCCCTACAATGAGCAGTTCTTC
TRBV7-8	TRBJ2-1	.	TRBD2	CASSLRRTSGAYNEQFF	TGTGCCAGCAGCTTACGGCGGACTAGCGGGGCATACAATGAGCAGTTCTTC
TRBV7-2	TRBJ2-1	many	.	CASSLAESYNEQFF	TGTGCCAGCAGCTTAGCGGAGAGCTACAATGAGCAGTTCTTC
TRBV12-3/TRBV12-4	TRBJ2-3	few	.	CASRPDSTPTDTQYF	TGTGCCAGCAGACCAGACTCAACCCCCACAGATACGCAGTATTTT
TRBV6-5	TRBJ1-5	few	TRBD1	CASGELGDRVSNQPQHF	TGTGCCAGCGGAGAGTTAGGGGACAGGGTGAGCAATCAGCCCCAGCATTTT
TRBV7-2	TRBJ2-5	few	TRBD1	CASSLEGAWQETQYF	TGTGCCAGCAGCTTAGAGGGGGCCTGGCAAGAGACCCAGTACTTC
TRBV18	TRBJ2-7	few	.	CASSGIGPTYEQYF	TGTGCCAGCTCGGGTATTGGGCCTACCTACGAGCAGTACTTC
TRBV24-1	TRBJ2-5	.	.	CATSDPGAGGETQYF	TGTGCCACCAGTGATCCAGGGGCCGGGGGAGAGACCCAGTACTTC
TRBV7-9	TRBJ2-2	.	TRBD2	CASSSGTKAGELFF	TGTGCCAGCAGCTCCGGGACTAAGGCCGGGGAGCTGTTTTTT
TRBV4-3	TRBJ2-2	.	.	CASSRSGVLGGELFF	TGCGCCAGCAGCCGCTCGGGGGTTCTTGGCGGGGAGCTGTTTTTT
TRBV6-6	TRBJ2-4	.	TRBD1	CASSATGGAKNIQYF	TGTGCCAGCAGTGCGACAGGGGGGGCCAAAAACATTCAGTACTTC
TRBV10-2	TRBJ2-7	.	TRBD1	CASSGDRAYEQYF	TGCGCCAGCAGCGGGGACAGGGCCTACGAGCAGTACTTC
TRBV7-2	TRBJ2-3	few	TRBD1	CASSPDRGWTDTQYF	TGTGCCAGCAGCCCCGACAGGGGGTGGACAGATACGCAGTATTTT
TRBV3-1	TRBJ2-1	.	.	CASSRQTPSYNEQFF	TGTGCCAGCAGCCGACAGACACCCTCCTACAATGAGCAGTTCTTC
TRBV5-6	TRBJ1-1	.	.	CASSLGQYTEAFF	TGTGCCAGCAGCTTGGGACAGTACACTGAAGCTTTCTTT
TRBV27	TRBJ1-1	.	TRBD1	CASSLSRTGYAEAFF	TGTGCCAGCAGTCTTAGCAGGACAGGGTACGCTGAAGCTTTCTTT
TRBV6-2/TRBV6-3	TRBJ2-4	.	.	CASTWDTWADIQYF	TGTGCCAGCACTTGGGACACCTGGGCGGACATTCAGTACTTC
TRBV4-3	TRBJ2-2	few	.	CASSQDRQSNTGELFF	TGCGCCAGCAGCCAAGATAGGCAGTCGAACACCGGGGAGCTGTTTTTT
TRBV18	TRBJ1-2	.	.	CASSLNREKLDTF	TGTGCCAGCTCACTCAACAGGGAAAAGTTAGACACCTTC
TRBV27	TRBJ2-2	few	TRBD1	CASSYTGGRRTGELFF	TGTGCCAGCAGCTATACAGGGGGCAGAAGGACCGGGGAGCTGTTTTTT
TRBV5-1	TRBJ2-7	few	.	CASSLGRTAVGEQYF	TGCGCCAGCAGCTTAGGCCGGACAGCCGTGGGGGAGCAGTACTTC